Listed below are T cell receptor beta chains from one sample, sequenced in a study of shared clonotypes between healthy human individuals. The repertoire was sequenced with immunoSEQ multiplex PCR; TCRdb's copy has only in-frame clones and lacks some. Seen here are around 700,000 clones, around 72% observed once, and the top ten hold roughly 1.8%. The sample consisted of memory CD4+ T cells sorted from blood. Receptor source: a woman in her twenties or thirties in good health. CDR3s include the opening cysteine and the closing phenylalanine or tryptophan. Each record gives: D gene, J gene, clone size, V gene, CDR3 protein, CDR3 DNA. D genes are given only for firm matches. A row's size may be missing; if present it is once, few, many or a size class.

d_gene: NA; j_gene: TRBJ2-5; abundance: NA; v_gene: TRBV5-4; CDR3aa: CASSTPGGSVETQYF; CDR3nt: TGTGCCAGCAGCACCCCAGGCGGGTCGGTAGAGACCCAGTACTTC
d_gene: NA; j_gene: TRBJ1-3; abundance: NA; v_gene: TRBV28; CDR3aa: CASSLNGNTIYF; CDR3nt: TGTGCCAGCAGTTTAAATGGAAACACCATATATTTT
d_gene: NA; j_gene: TRBJ2-6; abundance: many; v_gene: TRBV7-8; CDR3aa: CASSPGLTSGANVLTF; CDR3nt: TGTGCCAGCAGCCCCGGACTGACCTCTGGGGCCAACGTCCTGACTTTC
d_gene: NA; j_gene: TRBJ1-4; abundance: NA; v_gene: TRBV4-1; CDR3aa: CASSQTGNEKLFF; CDR3nt: TGCGCCAGCAGCCAAACAGGGAACGAAAAACTGTTTTTT
d_gene: TRBD1; j_gene: TRBJ2-7; abundance: NA; v_gene: TRBV4-2; CDR3aa: CASSLDRSSYEQYF; CDR3nt: TGTGCCAGCAGCCTGGACAGGAGCTCCTACGAGCAGTACTTC
d_gene: NA; j_gene: TRBJ1-2; abundance: NA; v_gene: TRBV30; CDR3aa: CAWRGTVNYGYTF; CDR3nt: TGTGCCTGGAGAGGGACGGTCAACTATGGCTACACCTTC
d_gene: TRBD2; j_gene: TRBJ2-7; abundance: NA; v_gene: TRBV6-5; CDR3aa: CASSPSGGRNEQYF; CDR3nt: TGTGCCAGCAGCCCCTCTGGCGGGAGAAACGAGCAGTACTTC
d_gene: NA; j_gene: TRBJ2-3; abundance: NA; v_gene: TRBV19; CDR3aa: CASSMLDTQYF; CDR3nt: TGTGCCAGTAGTATGTTGGATACGCAGTATTTT
d_gene: NA; j_gene: TRBJ1-3; abundance: NA; v_gene: TRBV14; CDR3aa: CASSRQGTGNTIYF; CDR3nt: TGTGCCAGCAGCCGCCAGGGTACTGGAAACACCATATATTTT
d_gene: NA; j_gene: TRBJ1-1; abundance: NA; v_gene: TRBV6-1; CDR3aa: CASSEVAGGTEAFF; CDR3nt: TGTGCCAGCAGTGAAGTCGCAGGAGGCACTGAAGCTTTCTTT
d_gene: TRBD2; j_gene: TRBJ2-7; abundance: NA; v_gene: TRBV6-6; CDR3aa: CASSSLAGGYEQYF; CDR3nt: TGTGCCAGCAGTTCACTAGCGGGAGGTTACGAGCAGTACTTC
d_gene: TRBD1; j_gene: TRBJ1-3; abundance: NA; v_gene: TRBV5-1; CDR3aa: CASALTARDRGNTIYF; CDR3nt: TGCGCCAGCGCCCTAACGGCAAGGGACAGGGGAAACACCATATATTTT
d_gene: TRBD1; j_gene: TRBJ1-1; abundance: NA; v_gene: TRBV7-9; CDR3aa: CASSFKGQGEAFF; CDR3nt: TGTGCCAGCAGCTTCAAAGGACAGGGTGAAGCTTTCTTT
d_gene: NA; j_gene: TRBJ2-1; abundance: NA; v_gene: TRBV21-1; CDR3aa: CASSSGTSGYNEQFF; CDR3nt: TGTGCCAGCAGCTCCGGGACTAGCGGCTACAATGAGCAGTTCTTC
d_gene: NA; j_gene: TRBJ2-1; abundance: NA; v_gene: TRBV10-1; CDR3aa: CASSESAGWDNEQFF; CDR3nt: TGCGCCAGCAGTGAGTCGGCGGGATGGGACAATGAGCAGTTCTTC
d_gene: NA; j_gene: TRBJ2-7; abundance: once; v_gene: TRBV18; CDR3aa: CASSPTITYEQYF; CDR3nt: TGTGCCAGCTCACCGACTATCACCTACGAGCAGTACTTC
d_gene: NA; j_gene: TRBJ1-1; abundance: few; v_gene: TRBV28; CDR3aa: CASSLGARDTEAFF; CDR3nt: TGTGCCAGCAGTTTGGGGGCGCGGGACACTGAAGCTTTCTTT
d_gene: TRBD1; j_gene: TRBJ1-5; abundance: NA; v_gene: TRBV5-5; CDR3aa: CASSSPGQGPYSNQPQHF; CDR3nt: TGTGCCAGCAGCTCACCGGGACAGGGGCCTTATAGCAATCAGCCCCAGCATTTT
d_gene: NA; j_gene: TRBJ1-2; abundance: once; v_gene: TRBV6-5; CDR3aa: CASSYSGVWEGYGYTF; CDR3nt: TGTGCCAGCAGTTACTCGGGTGTATGGGAGGGCTATGGCTACACCTTC
d_gene: NA; j_gene: TRBJ2-5; abundance: NA; v_gene: TRBV7-9; CDR3aa: CASSLSQGLETQYF; CDR3nt: TGTGCCAGCAGCTTATCCCAGGGGCTGGAGACCCAGTACTTC
d_gene: NA; j_gene: TRBJ1-6; abundance: NA; v_gene: TRBV9; CDR3aa: CASSPQGPINSPLHF; CDR3nt: TGTGCCAGCAGCCCCCAAGGACCTATCAATTCACCCCTCCACTTT
d_gene: TRBD2; j_gene: TRBJ2-1; abundance: NA; v_gene: TRBV5-1; CDR3aa: CASSFLAGGRGSYNEQFF; CDR3nt: TGCGCCAGCAGCTTCCTAGCGGGAGGGAGGGGCTCCTACAATGAGCAGTTCTTC
d_gene: NA; j_gene: TRBJ2-5; abundance: once; v_gene: TRBV28; CDR3aa: CASTPRVGAKKTQYF; CDR3nt: TGTGCCAGCACCCCACGGGTTGGGGCGAAAAAGACCCAGTACTTC
d_gene: NA; j_gene: TRBJ1-1; abundance: NA; v_gene: TRBV29-1; CDR3aa: CSAADSFFGAEAFF; CDR3nt: TGCAGCGCGGCGGACAGTTTTTTTGGGGCTGAAGCTTTCTTT
d_gene: NA; j_gene: TRBJ1-2; abundance: NA; v_gene: TRBV5-1; CDR3aa: CASSLGRQPAYGYTF; CDR3nt: TGCGCCAGCAGCTTGGGCCGACAGCCGGCCTATGGCTACACCTTC
d_gene: NA; j_gene: TRBJ2-7; abundance: few; v_gene: TRBV13; CDR3aa: CASSPRGYEQYF; CDR3nt: TGTGCCAGCAGCCCCCGAGGCTACGAGCAGTACTTC
d_gene: NA; j_gene: TRBJ1-1; abundance: once; v_gene: TRBV9; CDR3aa: CASSVQGITEAFF; CDR3nt: TGTGCCAGCAGCGTACAAGGGATCACTGAAGCTTTCTTT
d_gene: NA; j_gene: TRBJ2-5; abundance: NA; v_gene: TRBV27; CDR3aa: CASSGGGPLQETQYF; CDR3nt: TGTGCCAGCAGTGGAGGGGGCCCTCTCCAAGAGACCCAGTACTTC
d_gene: TRBD2; j_gene: TRBJ2-5; abundance: NA; v_gene: TRBV29-1; CDR3aa: CSVSFASGKVTQYF; CDR3nt: TGCAGCGTTAGTTTTGCTAGCGGGAAAGTGACCCAGTACTTC
d_gene: NA; j_gene: TRBJ2-7; abundance: NA; v_gene: TRBV11-1; CDR3aa: CASSSQGGTIPEQYF; CDR3nt: TGTGCCAGCAGCTCCCAAGGGGGGACTATCCCCGAGCAGTACTTC
d_gene: NA; j_gene: TRBJ2-7; abundance: once; v_gene: TRBV5-1; CDR3aa: CASSFNRVGITYEQYF; CDR3nt: TGCGCCAGCAGCTTTAACAGGGTTGGGATTACCTACGAGCAGTACTTC
d_gene: NA; j_gene: TRBJ1-2; abundance: few; v_gene: TRBV5-1; CDR3aa: CASSLLPPDQDSNGYTF; CDR3nt: TGCGCCAGCAGCTTGTTGCCCCCCGATCAGGATTCTAATGGCTACACCTTC
d_gene: TRBD1; j_gene: TRBJ2-1; abundance: NA; v_gene: TRBV30; CDR3aa: CAWSTTGGSEQFF; CDR3nt: TGTGCCTGGAGCACAACAGGGGGCAGTGAGCAGTTCTTC
d_gene: TRBD2; j_gene: TRBJ2-1; abundance: NA; v_gene: TRBV5-1; CDR3aa: CASSPWTSGYNEQFF; CDR3nt: TGCGCCAGCAGCCCCTGGACTAGCGGATACAATGAGCAGTTCTTC
d_gene: NA; j_gene: TRBJ2-5; abundance: NA; v_gene: TRBV9; CDR3aa: CASSISGEVETQYF; CDR3nt: TGTGCCAGCAGCATTTCCGGGGAAGTAGAGACCCAGTACTTC
d_gene: NA; j_gene: TRBJ2-7; abundance: NA; v_gene: TRBV5-4; CDR3aa: CASSFLDSPYEQYF; CDR3nt: TGTGCCAGCAGCTTTTTGGACTCCCCCTACGAGCAGTACTTC
d_gene: TRBD2; j_gene: TRBJ2-1; abundance: NA; v_gene: TRBV7-9; CDR3aa: CASSSPSGNLYGEQFF; CDR3nt: TGTGCCAGCAGCTCCCCTAGCGGGAACCTCTACGGTGAGCAGTTCTTC
d_gene: TRBD1; j_gene: TRBJ2-5; abundance: NA; v_gene: TRBV5-4; CDR3aa: CASSGRTGRQETQYF; CDR3nt: TGTGCCAGCAGCGGGAGGACAGGGAGGCAAGAGACCCAGTACTTC
d_gene: NA; j_gene: TRBJ2-7; abundance: NA; v_gene: TRBV19; CDR3aa: CASSWDWTTYEQYF; CDR3nt: TGTGCCAGTAGTTGGGACTGGACCACATACGAGCAGTACTTC
d_gene: TRBD1; j_gene: TRBJ2-7; abundance: NA; v_gene: TRBV18; CDR3aa: CAHRGQPSSYEQYF; CDR3nt: TGTGCCCACAGGGGACAGCCCAGCTCCTACGAGCAGTACTTC
d_gene: TRBD2; j_gene: TRBJ2-7; abundance: few; v_gene: TRBV5-4; CDR3aa: CASSPWTSGSSEQYF; CDR3nt: TGTGCCAGCAGCCCCTGGACTAGCGGGAGTTCAGAGCAGTACTTC